A selection of T cell receptor beta chains follows, all from one sample in a study of PD-1 blockade in mismatch repair-deficient tumors. TCRdb keeps only in-frame clones here, not all; method: immunoSEQ multiplex PCR. The repertoire consists of about 120,000 clones, with around 86% occurring once and the leading ten covering approximately 12%. Source: peripheral blood, taken 44 weeks after starting pembrolizumab. These receptors were taken from an adult with mismatch repair-deficient cancer. Each CDR3 is given with its conserved first and last residue. D genes are given only for firm matches. Only part of the rows carry a size: once, few, many, or a class if the clone is expanded.

abundance	v_gene	d_gene	j_gene	CDR3nt	CDR3aa
-	TRBV6-1	-	TRBJ2-7	TGTGCCAGCAGTGAAGCTCAGGGTTTATCCTACGAGCAGTACTTC	CASSEAQGLSYEQYF
-	TRBV11-2	-	TRBJ2-4	TGTGCCAGCAGCTTAGAAGTCAGGGCCAAAAACATTCAGTACTTC	CASSLEVRAKNIQYF
-	TRBV7-8	TRBD1	TRBJ2-7	TGTGCCAGCAGCTTACAACTGACAGGGATGTCAAGGAACGAGCAGTACTTC	CASSLQLTGMSRNEQYF
-	TRBV4-2	-	TRBJ2-2	TGTGCCAGCAGCCCCGGGGGAGGGGGGCCGGGCGGGGAGCTGTTTTTT	CASSPGGGGPGGELFF
-	TRBV10-3	TRBD2	TRBJ2-1	TGTGCCATCAGTCAAGAGATCGGACTAGCGGGAGATGCGAGGGTGGGTGAGCAGTTCTTC	CAISQEIGLAGDARVGEQFF
-	TRBV14	-	TRBJ2-7	TGTGCCAGCAGCCAAGACCTCTCCGGGATCTACGAGCAGTACTTC	CASSQDLSGIYEQYF
-	TRBV7-9	-	TRBJ1-3	TGTGCCAGCAGCAACAGGGCTGAGGCTGGAAACACCATATATTTT	CASSNRAEAGNTIYF
-	TRBV4-1	-	TRBJ1-1	TGCGCCAGCAGCCAGTCCCGGACGGGCCAGGAGGCTTTCTTT	CASSQSRTGQEAFF
-	TRBV4-3	-	TRBJ1-5	TGCGCCAGCAGCCAAGAGCCGGGTTTCGGTCAGCCCCAGCATTTT	CASSQEPGFGQPQHF
-	TRBV5-6	-	TRBJ2-5	TGTGCCAGCAGCTTGGACCCCCTAGGGGATCAAGAGACCCAGTACTTC	CASSLDPLGDQETQYF
-	TRBV7-2	-	TRBJ1-1	TGTGCCAGCAGCTTATATCAGGGAGCGGGTACTGAAGCTTTCTTT	CASSLYQGAGTEAFF
-	TRBV15	TRBD1	TRBJ2-2	TGTGCCACCAGCAGAGATCGAGGGGGCACCAGGGAGCTGTTTTTT	CATSRDRGGTRELFF
-	TRBV28	TRBD2	TRBJ2-7	TGTGCCAGCAGTTTCGGGGGGAGGGCCTACGAGCAGTACTTC	CASSFGGRAYEQYF
-	TRBV4-3	-	TRBJ2-7	TGCGCCAGCAGCCAAGAAAGTGTTGCTTACGAGCAGTACTTC	CASSQESVAYEQYF
-	TRBV12-2	-	TRBJ1-2	TGTGCAAGTCGCTTAGCGTTGGGCTACACCTTC	CASRLALGYTF
-	TRBV29-1	TRBD1	TRBJ1-2	TGCAGCGTTGAAGATAGGGACAGATCGAACTATGGCTACACCTTC	CSVEDRDRSNYGYTF
-	TRBV4-1	-	TRBJ2-5	TGCGCCAGCAGCCACCGGGACCAGGTGCCGGCCCAGTACTTC	CASSHRDQVPAQYF
-	TRBV7-2	-	TRBJ2-3	TGTGCCAGCAGCTTAGTGTCGACGGTAGATACGCAGTATTTT	CASSLVSTVDTQYF
once	TRBV6-9	TRBD1	TRBJ1-2	TGTGCCAGCAGTTGGGGACAGGGGGCGTCAGGCTACACCTTC	CASSWGQGASGYTF
-	TRBV11-3	-	TRBJ2-7	TGTGCCAGCAGCCCCCTTAGATCAGGTCTTCACGAGCAGTACTTC	CASSPLRSGLHEQYF
-	TRBV4-3	-	TRBJ2-3	TGCGCCAGCAGCCAAGTAACGGGAGCCACAGATACGCAGTATTTT	CASSQVTGATDTQYF
-	TRBV4-1	-	TRBJ2-3	TGCGCCAGCAGCCAATTAGGGGGGGTCACAGATACGCAGTATTTT	CASSQLGGVTDTQYF
-	TRBV5-1	-	TRBJ2-2	TGCGCCAGCAGCTTAGCAGGGAACACCGGGGAGCTGTTTTTT	CASSLAGNTGELFF
once	TRBV6-1	TRBD1	TRBJ1-4	TGTGCCAGCAGTCCCCTGACAGGGTGGGGTGAAAAACTGTTTTTT	CASSPLTGWGEKLFF
-	TRBV6-1	TRBD2	TRBJ2-1	TGTGCCAGCAGTGAATGGGGCAGCGGGAGGACTCCTTACAATGAGCAGTTCTTC	CASSEWGSGRTPYNEQFF
-	TRBV9	TRBD2	TRBJ2-1	TGTGCCAGCAGCGTAGTGGCGGGAGTTGGAAATGAGCAGTTCTTC	CASSVVAGVGNEQFF
-	TRBV11-3	TRBD1	TRBJ2-6	TGTGCCAGCAGCCCCAGACCGGGACAGACGTACTCTGGGGCCAACGTCCTGACTTTC	CASSPRPGQTYSGANVLTF
-	TRBV7-9	TRBD1	TRBJ1-1	TGTGCCAGCAGCTTATCTTCGGACAGGGTGCAAGCTTTCTTT	CASSLSSDRVQAFF
-	TRBV11-2	TRBD1	TRBJ1-4	TGTGCCAGCAGCTTAGATCCGGACAGGAATGAAAAACTGTTTTTT	CASSLDPDRNEKLFF
once	TRBV7-2	TRBD2	TRBJ2-7	TGTGCCAGCAGCTTAGTGGGATTAGCGGGTTACGAGCAGTACTTC	CASSLVGLAGYEQYF
-	TRBV27	-	TRBJ2-1	TGTGCCAGCAGTATATCGACCGGGTGGAATGAGCAGTTCTTC	CASSISTGWNEQFF
-	TRBV7-2	-	TRBJ2-1	TGTGCCAGCAGCTTTAACAATGAGCAGTTCTTC	CASSFNNEQFF
once	TRBV13	-	TRBJ2-7	TGTGCCAGCAGCTTATTAGGTAGCGAGACCTACGAGCAGTACTTC	CASSLLGSETYEQYF